This TCR beta chain was identified in a study of T cells after yellow fever vaccination. The CDR3 has 13 residues. V shed 5 bases and J 8 bases; nucleotides not matched to a gene: 8. Germline CDR1 MNHEY, CDR2 SMNVEV (reference sequence). Of note for this clonotype: Its cognate antigen is unknown.

As TCR cDNA was made by 5'RACE template switching, a universal primer site and UMIs were added. TCRdb independently ran MiXCR on the 5' RACE reads; one entry per CDR3 protein. The table shows 400,000 or so distinct CDR3 sequences, with 11% occurring only once. General study findings and limits: Some clonotypes were seen in both the CD4 and the CD8 compartments. These made up a small share and likely arose from convergent recombination. Most clones from primary vaccination were detected again post-booster (roughly 96% CD4, 88% CD8).

This TCR derives from a man aged 18 to 30 who received the YFV17D yellow fever vaccine. The chain couples TRBV27 to TRBJ1-2; 7 nucleotides agree with TRBD1. This specimen consisted of PBMCs, obtained on the day of the first yellow fever vaccination. The CDR3 DNA reads TGTGCCAGCAGTACGCTCAGGGGGGACGGCTACACCTTC. As protein: CASSTLRGDGYTF.